A selection of T cell receptor beta chains follows, all from one sample in a study of blood T cells in healthy people across ages. TCRdb passed the 5' RACE reads through MiXCR, listing each CDR3 protein once. Found here are just over 800,000 distinct CDR3 sequences, around 68% of them singletons; the top ten hold around a quarter. The specimen sequenced was blood. These receptors were collected from a man aged 25 to 40 in good health. Each CDR3 is given with its conserved first and last residue. D genes are given only for firm matches. For some rows the clone size is stated as once, few or many, or as a class when expanded; others skip it.

j_call v_call clone_size d_call cdr3_nt cdr3_aa
TRBJ1-1 TRBV12-3/TRBV12-4 - - TGTGCCAGCACCCCTGACGGGGGGCGGGACACTGAAGCTTTCTTT CASTPDGGRDTEAFF
TRBJ2-1 TRBV12-3/TRBV12-4 - TRBD2 TGTGCCAGCAGAGCGCGGACTAGCGGGGTCTACAATGAGCAGTTCTTC CASRARTSGVYNEQFF
TRBJ2-1 TRBV25-1 - - TGTGCCAGCAGTGAATATACGGCGACTAGAGGCTACAATGAGCAGTTCTTC CASSEYTATRGYNEQFF
TRBJ2-3 TRBV9 - - TGTGCCAGCAGCGTTCAACGGGGGATGGCAGATACGCAGTATTTT CASSVQRGMADTQYF
TRBJ1-6 TRBV5-5 once - TGTGCCAGCAGCTTGGAAGCAGGTTGGTCCTATAATTCACCCCTCCACTTT CASSLEAGWSYNSPLHF
TRBJ2-2 TRBV6-6 - TRBD2 TGTGCCGCGGGGGGGCCAACCGGGGAGCTGTTTTTT CAAGGPTGELFF
TRBJ2-7 TRBV12-3/TRBV12-4 - - TGTGCCAGCAGAAGGGGATTGTACGAGCAGTACTTC CASRRGLYEQYF
TRBJ2-7 TRBV20-1 - - TGCAGTTTCGACGGTATATTATCGTACGAGCAGTACTTC CSFDGILSYEQYF
TRBJ2-1 TRBV12-3/TRBV12-4 - TRBD2 TGTGCCAGCAGTTTTAGCGGGGGACGGGATGAGCAGTTCTTC CASSFSGGRDEQFF
TRBJ2-7 TRBV20-1 - - TGCAGGGCTAGCTGGGGCGAGCAGTACTTC CRASWGEQYF
TRBJ2-3 TRBV7-2 - TRBD2 TGTGCCAGCAGCTTAGAGGCTAGCGGGGGTTTGTCGCAGTATTTT CASSLEASGGLSQYF
TRBJ2-7 TRBV24-1 - - TGTGCCACCAGTGACCCCCATCTCTACGAGCAGTACTTC CATSDPHLYEQYF
TRBJ2-3 TRBV6-6 - - TGTGCCAGCAGTTATGGTGGGCCCCCTAGCACAGATACGCAGTATTTT CASSYGGPPSTDTQYF
TRBJ1-2 TRBV27 - - TGTGCCAGCAGTTTATCGGAGCATTATGGCTACACCTTC CASSLSEHYGYTF
TRBJ1-1 TRBV29-1 - - TGCACCGTAATATCAGGAGTTGAAGCTTTCTTT CTVISGVEAFF
TRBJ2-1 TRBV29-1 - - TGCAGCGTTGAAACACGGAGGCCCTCCTACAATGAGCAGTTCTTC CSVETRRPSYNEQFF
TRBJ2-5 TRBV7-6 - TRBD2 TGTGCCAGCAGCGCGGGGGTAGGGTCGGGGGAGCAGTACTTC CASSAGVGSGEQYF
TRBJ1-4 TRBV9 - TRBD1 TGTGCCAGCAGCGGAGGGGAGACAGGGTATGAAAAACTGTTTTTT CASSGGETGYEKLFF
TRBJ2-7 TRBV7-2 - TRBD1 TGTGTCAGCAGCTTAAGGGGACAGTCTCTCACGGCCCAGTACTTC CVSSLRGQSLTAQYF
TRBJ2-7 TRBV5-5 once - TGTGCCAGCAGCTTGGCGAACGGGGGATCCTACGAGCAGTACTTC CASSLANGGSYEQYF
TRBJ2-4 TRBV30 - TRBD1 TGTGCCTCGGGACAGGCAGTCAAGTACTTC CASGQAVKYF
TRBJ2-4 TRBV2 - - TGTGCCAGCAGTGAAGCAGGGGTAGACAAAAACATTCAGTACTTC CASSEAGVDKNIQYF
TRBJ1-2 TRBV28 - - TGTGCCAGCAATGTGCCCAATCCGGGGGCAGGCTATGGCTACACCTTC CASNVPNPGAGYGYTF
TRBJ2-5 TRBV12-3/TRBV12-4 few TRBD1 TGTGCCAGCAGTACGACAGGGAGAGAGACCCAGTACTTC CASSTTGRETQYF
TRBJ2-1 TRBV12-3/TRBV12-4 - - TGTGCCAGCAGTTTAGCGCCGGGCGACAATGAGCAGTTCTTC CASSLAPGDNEQFF
TRBJ2-7 TRBV5-1 - TRBD2 TGCGCCAGCCTCGATCCGACTAGCGGGGACGAGCAGTACTTC CASLDPTSGDEQYF
TRBJ1-1 TRBV5-1 - TRBD1 TGCGCCAGCAGCTTGGATCGGCAGGGGGATGAAGCTTTCTTT CASSLDRQGDEAFF
TRBJ2-7 TRBV7-2 - TRBD2 TGTGCCAGCAGTGGGGGACTACTCGCCTACGAGCAGTACTTC CASSGGLLAYEQYF
TRBJ2-3 TRBV20-1 once - TGCAGTGCTCCCCGCGGACTTCTCACAGATACGCAGTATTTT CSAPRGLLTDTQYF
TRBJ2-3 TRBV10-3 once TRBD2 TGTGCCACCAGTCGGACTAGCGGGGGGGCCAAGAGTTCAGATACGCAGTATTTT CATSRTSGGAKSSDTQYF
TRBJ1-1 TRBV7-6 once - TGTGCCAGCAGCTATGGATCCCGGGTTAACACTGAAGCTTTCTTT CASSYGSRVNTEAFF
TRBJ2-7 TRBV7-2 - - TGTGCCAGCAGCACCCCGCCGGGGATCTCCGAGCAGTACTTC CASSTPPGISEQYF
TRBJ1-5 TRBV27 few TRBD1 TGTGCCAGCAGTTTACTGGGACAGAGCAATCAGCCCCAGCATTTT CASSLLGQSNQPQHF
TRBJ2-6 TRBV5-6 few - TGTGCCAGCAGCCCCGAGACTAGTCACGTCCTGACTTTC CASSPETSHVLTF
TRBJ1-4 TRBV4-2 few TRBD1 TGTGCCAGCAGCCTAACCTCCGGGGACAGGGCTAATGAAAAACTGTTTTTT CASSLTSGDRANEKLFF
TRBJ2-7 TRBV27 - - TGTGCCAGCAGCCTAGGGCCCTCGGGATACGAGCAGTACTTC CASSLGPSGYEQYF
TRBJ2-2 TRBV13 few - TGTGCCAGCAGCTTAGGCCGTGGCGGGGTGAACACCGGGGAGCTGTTTTTT CASSLGRGGVNTGELFF
TRBJ1-2 TRBV3-1 few - TGTGCCAGCAGCCAAGGATCCGGGGATGGCTACACCTTC CASSQGSGDGYTF
TRBJ1-5 TRBV11-1 few - TGTGCCAGCAGCTTAACGGGGGGTTGGAATCAGCCCCAGCATTTT CASSLTGGWNQPQHF
TRBJ2-1 TRBV7-8 - TRBD2 TGTGCCAGCAGCTTAGGGGCACTAGCGGGTTACGGTGAGCAGTTCTTC CASSLGALAGYGEQFF
TRBJ2-3 TRBV7-2 - TRBD2 TGTGCCAGCAGCCGTACGGGGGGACTTGAGTCAGATACGCAGTATTTT CASSRTGGLESDTQYF
TRBJ1-5 TRBV29-1 - - TGCAGCGTTCAGGTGGGTCCCAATCAGCCCCAGCATTTT CSVQVGPNQPQHF
TRBJ2-7 TRBV4-3 few - TGCGCCAGCAGCCAAGATAGACAGTCCTACGAGCAGTACTTC CASSQDRQSYEQYF
TRBJ2-1 TRBV6-2/TRBV6-3 once TRBD2 TGTGCCAGCAGTTACGACCAGCGGGGGGGCTCGAATGAGCAGTTCTTC CASSYDQRGGSNEQFF
TRBJ2-7 TRBV7-2 - - TGTGCCAGCAGCTCCGCGGAGGGACCCTACGAGCAGTACTTC CASSSAEGPYEQYF
TRBJ2-1 TRBV2 - - TGTGCCAGCAGTGACACCCTCCCTGGACTGTCCTTCTACAATGGGCAGTTCTTC CASSDTLPGLSFYNGQFF
TRBJ1-4 TRBV4-2 - TRBD1 TGTGCCAGCAGCGCCCGACAGGGGGCGGGTGAAAAACTGTTTTTT CASSARQGAGEKLFF
TRBJ1-4 TRBV20-1 - - TGCAGTGCTAGAGTCCCAGGGTCTACTAATGAAAAACTGTTTTTT CSARVPGSTNEKLFF
TRBJ1-2 TRBV7-9 - - TGTGCCAGCAGCTTAGAGGGCGACTCTCCCTATGGCTACACCTTC CASSLEGDSPYGYTF
TRBJ1-5 TRBV9 - - TGTGCCAGCAGCGTAGGCACTCTACCTAATCAGCCCCAGCATTTT CASSVGTLPNQPQHF